This TCR beta chain was sequenced in a study of technical replicates of blood from a handful of donors. TCRdb's table, derived via immunoSEQ multiplex PCR, lists solely in-frame clones and lacks some. The sample includes over 80,000 clones, 95% to 97% of them seen just once. The sequencing sample was made of T cells isolated from PBMCs. The sequence came from a human donor in good health.

CDR3 DNA: TGTGCCTGGAGTTTTGCACAGGCGGCTGAAGCTTTCTTT. This codes for CAWSFAQAAEAFF. This chain uses TRBV30 with TRBJ1-1; a weak D match, TRBD1 (5 bases). V was shortened by 2 bases and J by 6 bases, with 13 bases between the two germline ends. The CDR3 is 13 residues long. Germline V gene lookup returns CDR1 GTSNPN and CDR2 SVGIG (reference sequence).